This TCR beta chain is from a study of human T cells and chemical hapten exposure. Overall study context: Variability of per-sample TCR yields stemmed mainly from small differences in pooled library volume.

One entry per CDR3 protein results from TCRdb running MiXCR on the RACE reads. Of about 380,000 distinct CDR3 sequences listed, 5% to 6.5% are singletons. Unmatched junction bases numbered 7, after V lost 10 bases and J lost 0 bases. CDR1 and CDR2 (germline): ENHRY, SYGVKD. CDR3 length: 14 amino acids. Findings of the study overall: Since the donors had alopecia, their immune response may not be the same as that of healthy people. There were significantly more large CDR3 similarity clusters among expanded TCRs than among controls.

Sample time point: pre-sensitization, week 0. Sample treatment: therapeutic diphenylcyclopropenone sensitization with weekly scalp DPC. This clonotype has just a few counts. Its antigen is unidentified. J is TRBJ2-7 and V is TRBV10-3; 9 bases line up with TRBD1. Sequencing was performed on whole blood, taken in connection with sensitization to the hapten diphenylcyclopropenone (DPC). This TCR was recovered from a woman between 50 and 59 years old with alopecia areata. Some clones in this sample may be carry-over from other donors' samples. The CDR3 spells CATEGGQGSYEQYF. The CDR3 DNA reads TGTGCCACCGAGGGGGGACAGGGCTCCTACGAGCAGTACTTC.